This TCR beta chain was sequenced for a study of blood T cell repertoires in COVID-19. Study background: Sources were T cells, B-cell-depleted T cells, or PBMCs; the material itself was cDNA or gDNA.

TCRdb keeps only in-frame clones here, not all; method: immunoSEQ multiplex PCR. Altogether about 370,000 clones are present, roughly nine tenths being singletons, with the ten largest covering around 1%. With 2 bases removed from V and 4 bases from J, the gap between germline ends came to 11 bases. CDR3 size: 14 residues. Germline values: CDR1 SGHAT, CDR2 FQNNGV. The sequencing sample was made of PBMCs or T cells enriched from blood (not recorded which). The chain has TRBV11-2 and TRBJ1-1; D ambiguous. The TCR originated in a man between 18 and 29 years old who had recovered from COVID-19. CDR3: CASSLSITGTEAFF. DNA for the CDR3: TGTGCCAGCAGCTTAAGTATTACCGGCACTGAAGCTTTCTTT. The full variable domain, completed using reference TRBV11-2 and TRBJ1-1, is EAGVAQSPRYKIIEKRQSVAFWCNPISGHATLYWYQQILGQGPKLLIQFQNNGVVDDSQLPKDRFSAERLKGVDSTLKIQPAKLEDSAVYLCASSLSITGTEAFFGQGTRLTVV.